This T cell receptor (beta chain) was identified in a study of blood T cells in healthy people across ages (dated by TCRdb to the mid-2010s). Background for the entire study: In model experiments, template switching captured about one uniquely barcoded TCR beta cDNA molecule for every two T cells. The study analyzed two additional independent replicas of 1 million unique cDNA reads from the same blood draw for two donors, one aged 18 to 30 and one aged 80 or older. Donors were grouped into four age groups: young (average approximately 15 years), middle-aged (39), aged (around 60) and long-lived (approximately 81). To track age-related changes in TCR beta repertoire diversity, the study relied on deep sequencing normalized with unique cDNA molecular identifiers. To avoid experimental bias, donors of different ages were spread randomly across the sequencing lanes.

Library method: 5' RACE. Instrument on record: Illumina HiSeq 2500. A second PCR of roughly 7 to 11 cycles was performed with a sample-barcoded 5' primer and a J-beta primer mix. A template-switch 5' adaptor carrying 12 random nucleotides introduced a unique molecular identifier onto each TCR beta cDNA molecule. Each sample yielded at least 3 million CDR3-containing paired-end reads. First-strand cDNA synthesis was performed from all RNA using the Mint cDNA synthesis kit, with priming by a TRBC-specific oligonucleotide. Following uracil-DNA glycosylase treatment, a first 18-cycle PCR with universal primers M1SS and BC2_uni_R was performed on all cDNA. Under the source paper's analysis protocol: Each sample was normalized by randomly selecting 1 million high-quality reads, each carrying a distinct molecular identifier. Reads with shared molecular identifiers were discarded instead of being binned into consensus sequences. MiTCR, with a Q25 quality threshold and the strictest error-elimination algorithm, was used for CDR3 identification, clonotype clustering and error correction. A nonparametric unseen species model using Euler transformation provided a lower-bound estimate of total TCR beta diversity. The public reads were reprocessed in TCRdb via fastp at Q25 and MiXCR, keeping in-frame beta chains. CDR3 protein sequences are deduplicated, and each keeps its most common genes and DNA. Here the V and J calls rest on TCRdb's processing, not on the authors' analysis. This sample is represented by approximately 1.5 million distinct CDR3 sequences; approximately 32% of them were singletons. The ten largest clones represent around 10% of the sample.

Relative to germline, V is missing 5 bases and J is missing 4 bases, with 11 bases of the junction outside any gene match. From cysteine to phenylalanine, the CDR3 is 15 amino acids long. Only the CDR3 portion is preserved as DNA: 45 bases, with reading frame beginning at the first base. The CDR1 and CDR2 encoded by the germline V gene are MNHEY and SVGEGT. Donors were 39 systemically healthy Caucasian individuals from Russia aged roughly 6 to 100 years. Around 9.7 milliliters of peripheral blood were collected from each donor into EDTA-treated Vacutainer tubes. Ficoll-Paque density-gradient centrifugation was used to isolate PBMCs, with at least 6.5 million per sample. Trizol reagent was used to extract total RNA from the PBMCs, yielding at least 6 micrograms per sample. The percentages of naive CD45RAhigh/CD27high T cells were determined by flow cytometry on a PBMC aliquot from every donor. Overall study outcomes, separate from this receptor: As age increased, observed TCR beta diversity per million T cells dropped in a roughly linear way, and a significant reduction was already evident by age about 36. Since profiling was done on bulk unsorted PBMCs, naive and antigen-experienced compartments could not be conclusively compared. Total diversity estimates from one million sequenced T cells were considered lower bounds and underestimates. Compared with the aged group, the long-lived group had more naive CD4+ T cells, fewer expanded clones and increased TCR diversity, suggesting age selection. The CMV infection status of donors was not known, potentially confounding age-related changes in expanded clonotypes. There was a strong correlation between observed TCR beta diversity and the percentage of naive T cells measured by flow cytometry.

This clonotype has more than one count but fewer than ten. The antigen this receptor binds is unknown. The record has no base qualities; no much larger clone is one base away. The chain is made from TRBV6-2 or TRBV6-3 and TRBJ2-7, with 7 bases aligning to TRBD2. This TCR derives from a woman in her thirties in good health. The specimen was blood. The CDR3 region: CASSPFTGGKYEQYF. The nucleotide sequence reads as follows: TGTGCCAGCAGTCCTTTCACGGGAGGAAAGTACGAGCAGTACTTC.